This passage covers 14 T cell receptor beta chains from one sample sequenced in a study of beta chain features in type 1 diabetes. Study results and limitations: In every one of the four CD4+ subsets, TCRB CDR3s were moderately but significantly shorter in Type 1 diabetes patients.

These receptors are not linked to any known antigen. Since all of the isolated RNA was reverse transcribed, expressed TCRB transcripts were what got sequenced. Clones were read by immunoSEQ multiplex PCR, and TCRdb kept only the in-frame ones, dropping some. The sample includes around 240,000 clones, under 20% seen only once; the top ten take 0.07% to 0.095%. Source material: naive CD4+ T cells from blood. Receptor source: a man younger than 45 with type 1 diabetes.

This clone was counted a few times. The chain uses TRBV7-9 and TRBJ2-7; TRBD1 is a possible D gene (5 bases). This CDR3 is built from 13 residues. The V gene lost 2 bases and the J gene lost 6 bases, with 11 bases spanning the gap. CDR1 is SEHNR, CDR2 FQNEAQ, per germline (reference sequence). CDR3: CASSLQHRTEQYF. CDR3 DNA: TGTGCCAGCAGCTTACAGCACAGGACCGAGCAGTACTTC.

Turning to this clone: The same CDR3 can be traced to other DNA sequences in this sample. The rearrangement joins TRBV30 to TRBJ2-7; D is unclear. This CDR3 region has 11 residues. The germline V gene encodes CDR1 GTSNPN and CDR2 SVGIG (reference sequence). The V and J ends lost 2 bases and 3 bases respectively, with 5 bases between them. The CDR3 reads CAWSLNYEQYF. The CDR3, as DNA: TGTGCCTGGAGTCTCAACTACGAGCAGTACTTC.

This clone has more than one count but fewer than ten. The chain employs TRBV28 and TRBJ1-2; D is unclear. The germline V and J ends were trimmed by 2 bases and 4 bases, with 5 bases remaining between them. The CDR3 contains 12 residues. CDR1 is MDHEN, CDR2 SYDVKM, per germline. The CDR3 DNA reads as TGTGCCAGCAGTTTAGACGGCTATGGCTACACCTTC. Translated, it gives CASSLDGYGYTF.

V and J are TRBV9 and TRBJ2-3; D is uncertain. V lost 3 bases and J lost 1, with 6 bases in between. Germline loops: CDR1 SGDLS, CDR2 YYNGEE. The CDR3 spans 13 residues. The CDR3 DNA follows: TGTGCCAGCAGCGGGACCGGCACAGATACGCAGTATTTT. It specifies CASSGTGTDTQYF.

This clone has more than one count but fewer than ten. V is TRBV29-1 and J is TRBJ2-7, with 13 bases that match TRBD2. The ends lost 5 bases at V and 5 bases at J; junction bases unmatched: 6. Germline assignment: CDR1 SQVTM and CDR2 ANQGSEA. This CDR3 has 14 residues. CDR3: CSVIGLAGVHEQYF. The CDR3, as DNA: TGCAGCGTTATCGGACTAGCGGGAGTACACGAGCAGTACTTC.

This clone has just a few counts. The chain carries TRBV18 and TRBJ1-2; D is ambiguous. Deletions cut 7 bases from V and 6 bases from J, with 15 bases between. This CDR3 comprises 13 residues. CDR1 is KGHSH and CDR2 is LQKENI in the germline V gene. CDR3 sequence reads: CASLPYEGDGYTF. For the CDR3, the DNA is TGTGCCAGCTTACCGTATGAGGGAGATGGCTACACCTTC.

The gene calls are TRBV7-8 and TRBJ2-5, with D possibly TRBD2 on 5 matching bases. This CDR3 spans 14 amino acids. Trimming removed 5 bases from V and 2 bases from J, with 12 bases in between. Germline CDR1 and CDR2: SGHVS and FQNEAQ. CDR3 sequence (DNA): TGTGCCAGCAGCAGCGGCCGACGACAAGAGACCCAGTACTTC. It codes for CASSSGRRQETQYF.

This clone was seen only a few times. The J gene is TRBJ2-7, the V gene TRBV28; 8 bases align to TRBD1. The CDR3 runs to 13 residues. The germline V gene encodes CDR1 MDHEN and CDR2 SYDVKM. The trim removed 5 bases at V and 4 bases at J, leaving 4 bases unmatched. The CDR3 loop is CASSRTGLYEQYF. DNA of the CDR3: TGTGCCAGCAGTCGGACAGGGTTATACGAGCAGTACTTC.

As regards this clone: Other DNA sequences of this sample code for an identical CDR3. The J gene is TRBJ2-1, the V gene TRBV7-9, with D perhaps matching TRBD2 (6 bases). Germline CDR1 is SEHNR and CDR2 is FQNEAQ (reference sequence). The ends were cut back, 1 base at V and 0 bases at J, with 7 bases in the middle. The length of the CDR3 is 15 residues. In nucleotides, the CDR3 is TGTGCCAGCAGCTTAGTGGGGGGCTCCTACAATGAGCAGTTCTTC. This codes for CASSLVGGSYNEQFF. Full variable domain (missing parts from reference TRBV7-9 and TRBJ2-1): DTGVSQNPRHKITKRGQNVTFRCDPISEHNRLYWYRQTLGQGPEFLTYFQNEAQLEKSRLLSDRFSAERPKGSFSTLEIQRTEQGDSAMYLCASSLVGGSYNEQFFGPGTRLTVL.

The rearrangement joins TRBV30 to TRBJ2-4; D is unclear. With 5 bases removed from V and 7 bases from J, the gap between germline ends came to 12 bases. Per the germline V gene, CDR1 is GTSNPN and CDR2 is SVGIG (reference sequence). The CDR3 has 12 residues. CDR3 amino acids: CAWGDRGNIQYF. The CDR3, as DNA: TGTGCCTGGGGGGATCGTGGTAACATTCAGTACTTC.

The chain carries TRBV2 and TRBJ2-5; D ambiguous. Per the germline V gene, CDR1 is SNHLY and CDR2 is FYNNEI. The CDR3 is 13 amino acids. Trimming left V 2 bases short and J 5 bases short, with 9 bases between. The CDR3 loop reads CASSEMLQETQYF. The CDR3 bases are TGTGCCAGCAGTGAAATGTTGCAGGAGACCCAGTACTTC.

The DNA of the CDR3 is TGTGCCAGCTCACCACCCTCGGGACTAGCGGGAGCAGCAGATACGCAGTATTTT. Translating it yields CASSPPSGLAGAADTQYF. This chain links TRBV18 with TRBJ2-3, with 14 positions matching TRBD2. The germline V gene encodes CDR1 KGHSH and CDR2 LQKENI. The J segment lost 4 bases and the V segment lost 0 bases, leaving 6 bases of the junction unmatched. The CDR3 covers 18 residues. The whole variable domain, remainder taken from reference TRBV18 and TRBJ2-3, is NAGVMQNPRHLVRRRGQEARLRCSPMKGHSHVYWYRQLPEEGLKFMVYLQKENIIDESGMPKERFSAEFPKEGPSILRIQQVVRGDSAAYFCASSPPSGLAGAADTQYFGPGTRLTVL.

The sample holds a few counts of this clone. The gene calls are TRBV5-1 and TRBJ2-1, with D uncertain. The CDR3 is 15 residues long. V lost 0 bases, J lost 2 bases, and 9 bases lay in between. CDR1 is SGHRS, CDR2 YFSETQ, per germline. This chain's CDR3 is CASSLAQIAYNEQFF. DNA of the CDR3: TGCGCCAGCAGCTTGGCACAGATCGCCTACAATGAGCAGTTCTTC.

The chain employs TRBV4-3 and TRBJ2-5, with TRBD1 matching over 10 bases. CDR1 is LGHNA and CDR2 is YSLEER in the germline V gene. This CDR3 has 16 residues. The ends lost 0 bases at V and 6 bases at J; junction bases unmatched: 7. The CDR3 protein is CASSQDVTGGRKTQYF. The CDR3 nucleotides read TGCGCCAGCAGCCAAGATGTGACAGGGGGCCGAAAGACCCAGTACTTC.